Below are 19 T cell receptor beta chains sequenced from a single sample in a study of blood T cell repertoires in COVID-19. Profiled with immunoSEQ multiplex PCR; TCRdb holds only in-frame clones, not every one. The sample has a few hundred thousand clones; 80% to 90% are singletons. The sample comprised PBMCs or T cells enriched from blood (not recorded which). Every receptor here comes from a man aged 18 to 30 who had recovered from COVID-19.

The chain is built from TRBV7-2 and TRBJ1-2; D is possibly TRBD1 (6 bases). CDR1 and CDR2 from the germline V gene are SGHTA and FQGNSA. The germline V and J ends were trimmed by 1 base and 7 bases, with 13 bases remaining between them. This CDR3 region has 14 residues. This CDR3 reads CASSLVGGHGGYTF. The CDR3 region has the DNA TGTGCCAGCAGCTTAGTGGGGGGGCACGGTGGCTACACCTTC.

This clone was seen once. The CDR3 DNA is TGTGCCTGGAGTGCCGACTCGAACAATCAGCCCCAGCATTTT. Its translation: CAWSADSNNQPQHF. This chain uses TRBV30 with TRBJ1-5; D is uncertain. The CDR3 runs to 14 residues. CDR1 GTSNPN and CDR2 SVGIG come from the germline V gene (reference sequence). V was cut by 1 base and J by 3 bases, with 10 bases left in between. Full variable domain (rest looked up from reference TRBV30 and TRBJ1-5): SQTIHQWPATLVQPVGSPLSLECTVEGTSNPNLYWYRQAAGRGLQLLFYSVGIGQISSEVPQNLSASRPQDRQFILSSKKLLLSDSGFYLCAWSADSNNQPQHFGDGTRLSIL.

The chain joins TRBV7-8 to TRBJ2-1, with 14 bases matching TRBD2. Per germline, CDR1 SGHVS and CDR2 FQNEAQ. The CDR3 runs to 17 residues. V gave up 5 bases and J gave up 4 bases; unmatched junction bases: 7. Here the CDR3 reads CASSPRLAGGLYNEQFF. In DNA, the CDR3 is TGTGCCAGCAGCCCCAGACTAGCGGGAGGGTTATACAATGAGCAGTTCTTC.

The gene calls are TRBV7-3 and TRBJ2-3, with 10 positions matching TRBD2. The CDR3 has 19 residues. J lost 3 bases, V lost 1 base, and 13 bases had no gene match. Germline V gives CDR1 SGHTA, CDR2 FQGTGA. The CDR3 spells CASSLKTVERGGLTDTQYF. Here the CDR3 DNA reads TGTGCCAGCAGCTTAAAGACAGTGGAGCGGGGGGGCCTAACAGATACGCAGTATTTT.

The chain joins TRBV19 to TRBJ1-5; D call uncertain. Per germline, CDR1 LNHDA and CDR2 SQIVND (reference sequence). Trimming removed 7 bases at V and 0 bases at J, with 22 bases between. CDR3 size: 18 residues. The DNA for the CDR3 is TGTGCCAGTACTGGTGGTAGCGTGAGGGCCCATAGCAATCAGCCCCAGCATTTT. As protein: CASTGGSVRAHSNQPQHF.

This chain connects TRBV27 to TRBJ1-5; TRBD1 is a possible D gene (5 bases). This CDR3 region has 14 residues. Trimming stripped 4 bases from V and 2 bases from J, with 9 bases between. Germline V CDR1 and CDR2: MNHEY, SMNVEV (reference sequence). The CDR3 spells CASSYQGGNQPQHF. Here the CDR3 DNA reads TGTGCCAGCAGTTACCAGGGTGGCAATCAGCCCCAGCATTTT.

The rearrangement uses TRBV5-1 and TRBJ1-1, with 9 bases matching TRBD1. The CDR3 is 14 residues long. The junction had 8 bases not matched to a gene; V was cut back by 7 bases and J by 4 bases. The V gene's germline CDR1 is SGHRS and CDR2 YFSETQ. The CDR3 protein is CASVPGTGSTEAFF. In nucleotides, the CDR3 is TGCGCCAGCGTACCCGGGACAGGGAGCACTGAAGCTTTCTTT.

The chain has TRBV7-3 and TRBJ2-5; D is perhaps TRBD2 (5 bases). The germline V gene has CDR1 SGHTA and CDR2 FQGTGA. V lost 2 bases to trimming and J lost 5 bases, with 9 bases between them. The CDR3 spans 13 residues. The CDR3 sequence is CASSLRERETQYF. The CDR3 nucleotides read TGTGCCAGCAGCTTACGGGAAAGGGAGACCCAGTACTTC.

V gene TRBV19 combines with J gene TRBJ2-7, with D possibly being TRBD2 (5 bases). Between the trimmed V and J ends, which lost 3 bases and 0 bases, there was a span of 15 bases. Germline V gene data show CDR1 as LNHDA and CDR2 as SQIVND (reference sequence). There are 16 residues in the CDR3. The DNA for the CDR3 is TGTGCCAGTAGTATGTCAAACATAGGGAGCTCCTACGAGCAGTACTTC. Translated: CASSMSNIGSSYEQYF.

V and J are TRBV7-2 and TRBJ1-1; 11 bases map to TRBD1. CDR1 and CDR2 from the germline V gene are SGHTA and FQGNSA. Unmatched junction bases numbered 4, after V lost 4 bases and J lost 6 bases. The CDR3 loop spans 14 amino acids. CDR3 sequence: CASSSDRGLAEAFF. The CDR3 region has the DNA TGTGCCAGCAGCTCGGACAGGGGGCTAGCTGAAGCTTTCTTT.

The CDR3, as DNA: TGTGCCAGCAGTGTTGTAACAGAGAACACCGGGGAGCTGTTTTTT. Amino acid sequence: CASSVVTENTGELFF. The V gene is TRBV2, the J gene TRBJ2-2, with D unresolved. Germline assignment: CDR1 SNHLY and CDR2 FYNNEI. The CDR3 is made up of 15 amino acids. Trimming shortened V by 4 bases and J by 1 base, and 10 bases separated the two germline ends.

The chain joins TRBV3-1 (or the pseudogene TRBV3-2) to TRBJ2-7; perhaps TRBD1 as D (6 bases). CDR3 length equals 17 residues. V lost 0 bases to trimming and J lost 3 bases, with 18 bases between them. CDR1 and CDR2 from the germline V gene are LGHDT and YNNKEL (reference sequence). CDR3 protein: CASSQDPDSPIGYEQYF. The CDR3 DNA reads TGTGCCAGCAGCCAAGATCCGGACAGCCCAATAGGCTACGAGCAGTACTTC.

This clone appeared a few times. V usage is TRBV2 and J usage is TRBJ2-2, with D perhaps matching TRBD2 (6 bases). CDR3 length: 14 amino acids. Trimming removed 6 bases at V and 4 bases at J, with 12 bases between. The germline V gene has CDR1 SNHLY and CDR2 FYNNEI. The DNA for the CDR3 is TGTGCCAGCAGCATCAGTAGCGGCACCGGGGAGCTGTTTTTT. This sequence encodes CASSISSGTGELFF.

The chain combines TRBV28 with TRBJ2-3; D perhaps matches TRBD1 (5 bases). The CDR3 spans 11 residues. The ends were cut back, 8 bases at V and 5 bases at J, with 8 bases in the middle. The germline CDR1 and CDR2 sequences are MDHEN and SYDVKM. In nucleotides, the CDR3 is TGTGCCAGCCCAAGGGGAGATACGCAGTATTTT. Its protein is CASPRGDTQYF.

This clone occurred a few times. Here the CDR3 reads CASSPGLARVGDNEQFF. CDR3 DNA: TGTGCCAGCAGCCCGGGACTAGCGAGGGTGGGGGACAATGAGCAGTTCTTC. The J gene is TRBJ2-1, the V gene TRBV7-3, with 10 nucleotides matching TRBD2. V lost 5 bases, J lost 5 bases, and 12 bases stayed unmatched. Germline lookup yields CDR1 SGHTA and CDR2 FQGTGA. The CDR3 has 17 amino acids.

The chain carries TRBV12-3 or TRBV12-4 and TRBJ1-6; D perhaps matches TRBD1 (6 bases). The V end was cut by 3 bases, the J end by 11 bases, with 8 bases between. This CDR3 has 12 amino acids. In DNA, the CDR3 is TGTGCCAGCAGTTTCGGGGGGCCACCCCTCCACTTT. It yields the protein CASSFGGPPLHF.

The chain combines TRBV18 with TRBJ2-2; perhaps TRBD1 as D (6 bases). The germline V gene has CDR1 KGHSH and CDR2 LQKENI. The CDR3 spans 16 residues. Trimming removed 0 bases from V and 0 bases from J, with 8 bases in between. This CDR3 reads CASSPPRGPNTGELFF. In DNA, the CDR3 is TGTGCCAGCTCACCACCCAGGGGACCGAACACCGGGGAGCTGTTTTTT.

The CDR3 DNA sequence: TGTGCCAGCAGTTTCACTAGGGGGCAGGGGGTGTACGAGCAGTACTTC. Translating gives CASSFTRGQGVYEQYF. This chain uses TRBV6-5 with TRBJ2-7, with 7 bases aligning to TRBD1. The junction had 13 bases not matched to a gene; V was cut back by 4 bases and J by 4 bases. The CDR3 sequence is 16 residues long. Germline V gives CDR1 MNHEY, CDR2 SVGAGI.

V is TRBV19 and J is TRBJ1-5; D ambiguous. The CDR3 contains 13 residues. V was shortened by 5 bases and J by 7 bases, with 12 bases between the two germline ends. The germline CDR1 and CDR2 sequences are LNHDA and SQIVND (reference sequence). CDR3 sequence: CASSARPYQPQHF. CDR3 sequence (DNA): TGTGCCAGTAGTGCTAGACCTTACCAGCCCCAGCATTTT.